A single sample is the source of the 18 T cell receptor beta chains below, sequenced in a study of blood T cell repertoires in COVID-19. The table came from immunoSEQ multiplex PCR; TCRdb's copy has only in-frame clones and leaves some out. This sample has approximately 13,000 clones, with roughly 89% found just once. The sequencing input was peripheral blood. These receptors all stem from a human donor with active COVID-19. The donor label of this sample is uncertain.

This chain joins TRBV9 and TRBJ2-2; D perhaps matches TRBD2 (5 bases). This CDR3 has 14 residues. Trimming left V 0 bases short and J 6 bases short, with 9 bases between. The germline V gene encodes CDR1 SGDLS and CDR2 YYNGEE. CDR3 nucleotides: TGTGCCAGCAGCGTAGGGACTTGGCCCGGGGAGCTGTTTTTT. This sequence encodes CASSVGTWPGELFF. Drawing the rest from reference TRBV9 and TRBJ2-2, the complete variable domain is DSGVTQTPKHLITATGQRVTLRCSPRSGDLSVYWYQQSLDQGLQFLIQYYNGEERAKGNILERFSAQQFPDLHSELNLSSLELGDSALYFCASSVGTWPGELFFGEGSRLTVL.

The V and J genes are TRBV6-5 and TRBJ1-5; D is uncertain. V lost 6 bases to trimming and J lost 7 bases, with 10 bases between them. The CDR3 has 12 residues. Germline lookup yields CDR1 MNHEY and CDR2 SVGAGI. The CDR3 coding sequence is TGTGCCAGCAGAATCGGTAGCCAGCCCCAGCATTTT. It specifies CASRIGSQPQHF.

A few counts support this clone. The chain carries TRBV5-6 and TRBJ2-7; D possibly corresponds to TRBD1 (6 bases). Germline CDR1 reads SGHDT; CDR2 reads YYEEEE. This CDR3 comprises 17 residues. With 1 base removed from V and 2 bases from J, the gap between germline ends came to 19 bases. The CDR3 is CASSLPLPGHLTYEQYF. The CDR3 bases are TGTGCCAGCAGCTTGCCCCTACCGGGACACCTGACCTACGAGCAGTACTTC.

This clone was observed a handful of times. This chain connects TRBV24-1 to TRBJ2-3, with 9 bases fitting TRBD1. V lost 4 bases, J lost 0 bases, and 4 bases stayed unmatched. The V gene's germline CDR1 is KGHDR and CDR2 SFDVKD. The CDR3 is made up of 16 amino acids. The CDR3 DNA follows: TGTGCCACCAGTGACCCGGGACAGGGCAGCACAGATACGCAGTATTTT. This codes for CATSDPGQGSTDTQYF.

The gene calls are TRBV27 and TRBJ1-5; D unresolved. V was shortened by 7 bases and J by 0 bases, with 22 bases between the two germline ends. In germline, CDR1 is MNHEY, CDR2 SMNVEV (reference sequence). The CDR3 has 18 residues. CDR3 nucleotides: TGTGCCAGCAATCCCACGACCCCGGGCGGGAATAGCAATCAGCCCCAGCATTTT. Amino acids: CASNPTTPGGNSNQPQHF.

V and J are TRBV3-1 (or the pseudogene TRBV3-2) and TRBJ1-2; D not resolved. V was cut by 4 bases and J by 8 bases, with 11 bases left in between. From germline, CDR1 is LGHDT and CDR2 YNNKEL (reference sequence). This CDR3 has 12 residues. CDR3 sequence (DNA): TGTGCCAGCAGCCCACGGTTCGGGGGCTACACCTTC. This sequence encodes CASSPRFGGYTF.

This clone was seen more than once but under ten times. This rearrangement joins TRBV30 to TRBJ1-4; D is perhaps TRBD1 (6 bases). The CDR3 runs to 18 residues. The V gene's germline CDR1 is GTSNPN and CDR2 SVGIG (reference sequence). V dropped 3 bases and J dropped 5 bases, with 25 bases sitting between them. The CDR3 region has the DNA TGTGCCTGGAGCGGGATAACAGGGAGCAGCCTCCCCAATGAAAAACTGTTTTTT. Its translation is CAWSGITGSSLPNEKLFF.

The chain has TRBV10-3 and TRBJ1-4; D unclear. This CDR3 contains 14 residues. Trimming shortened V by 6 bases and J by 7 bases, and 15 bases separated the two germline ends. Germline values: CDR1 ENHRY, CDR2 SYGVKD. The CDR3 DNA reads TGTGCCATCAGCGACGGGAGGGTAGGTGAAAAACTGTTTTTT. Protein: CAISDGRVGEKLFF.

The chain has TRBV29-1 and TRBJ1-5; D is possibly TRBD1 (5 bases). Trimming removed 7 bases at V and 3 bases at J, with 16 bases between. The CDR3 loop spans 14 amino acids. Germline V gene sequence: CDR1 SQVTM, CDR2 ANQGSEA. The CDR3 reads CSAMQQGYNQPQHF. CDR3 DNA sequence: TGCAGCGCCATGCAGCAGGGTTACAATCAGCCCCAGCATTTT.

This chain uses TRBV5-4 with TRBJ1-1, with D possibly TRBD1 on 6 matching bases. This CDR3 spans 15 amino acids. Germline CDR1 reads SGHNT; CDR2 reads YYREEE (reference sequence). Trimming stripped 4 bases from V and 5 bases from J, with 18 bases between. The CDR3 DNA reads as TGTGCCAGCAGCCCGAAAGGGGGGGGACAAACTGAAGCTTTCTTT. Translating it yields CASSPKGGGQTEAFF.

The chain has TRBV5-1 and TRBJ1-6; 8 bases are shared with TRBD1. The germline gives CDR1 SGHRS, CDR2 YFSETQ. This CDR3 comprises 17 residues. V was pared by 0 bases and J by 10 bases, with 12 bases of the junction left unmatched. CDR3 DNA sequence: TGCGCCAGCAGCTTGGAGTCCCAGGGGGCGACGCACTCACCCCTCCACTTT. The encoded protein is CASSLESQGATHSPLHF.

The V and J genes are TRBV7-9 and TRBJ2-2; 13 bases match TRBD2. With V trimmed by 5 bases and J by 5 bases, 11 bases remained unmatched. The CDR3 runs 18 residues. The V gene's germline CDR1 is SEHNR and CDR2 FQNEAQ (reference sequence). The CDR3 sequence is CASSPRTSGSLYTGELFF. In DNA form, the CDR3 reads TGTGCCAGCAGCCCTCGGACTAGCGGGAGCTTATATACCGGGGAGCTGTTTTTT.

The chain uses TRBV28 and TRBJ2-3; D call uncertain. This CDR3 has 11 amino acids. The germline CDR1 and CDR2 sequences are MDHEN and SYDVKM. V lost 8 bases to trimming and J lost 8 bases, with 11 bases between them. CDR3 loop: CASSVRATQYF. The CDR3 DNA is TGTGCCAGCTCGGTTCGTGCTACGCAGTATTTT.

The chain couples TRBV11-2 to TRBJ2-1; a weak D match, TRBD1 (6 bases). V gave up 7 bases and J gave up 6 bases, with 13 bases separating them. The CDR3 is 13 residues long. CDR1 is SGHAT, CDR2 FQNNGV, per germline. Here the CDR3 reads CASTWTEGNEQFF. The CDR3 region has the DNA TGTGCCAGCACCTGGACAGAAGGCAATGAGCAGTTCTTC.

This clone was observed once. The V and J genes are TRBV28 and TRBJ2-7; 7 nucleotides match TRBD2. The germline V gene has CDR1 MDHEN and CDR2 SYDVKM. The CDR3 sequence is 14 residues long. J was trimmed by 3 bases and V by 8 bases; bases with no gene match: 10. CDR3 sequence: CASGERDHIYEQYF. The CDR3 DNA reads TGTGCCAGCGGCGAGCGGGATCATATCTACGAGCAGTACTTC.

The CDR3 protein is CASSDGRLAGGFTGELFF. The CDR3 DNA is TGTGCCAGCAGTGACGGCAGGCTAGCGGGGGGCTTCACCGGGGAGCTGTTTTTT. V is TRBV2 and J is TRBJ2-2; the match to TRBD2 covers 11 bases. Germline CDR1 SNHLY, CDR2 FYNNEI. J lost 4 bases, V lost 3 bases, and 10 bases had no gene match. CDR3 length: 18 amino acids. Variable domain in full (rest from reference TRBV2 and TRBJ2-2): EPEVTQTPSHQVTQMGQEVILRCVPISNHLYFYWYRQILGQKVEFLVSFYNNEISEKSEIFDDQFSVERPDGSNFTLKIRSTKLEDSAMYFCASSDGRLAGGFTGELFFGEGSRLTVL.

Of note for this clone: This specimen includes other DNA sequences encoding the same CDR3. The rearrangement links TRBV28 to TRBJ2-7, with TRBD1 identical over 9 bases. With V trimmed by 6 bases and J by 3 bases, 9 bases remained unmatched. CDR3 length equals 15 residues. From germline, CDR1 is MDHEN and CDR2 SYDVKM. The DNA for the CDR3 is TGTGCCAGCAGCCCCGGGACAGGGAGAGTCTACGAGCAGTACTTC. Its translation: CASSPGTGRVYEQYF.

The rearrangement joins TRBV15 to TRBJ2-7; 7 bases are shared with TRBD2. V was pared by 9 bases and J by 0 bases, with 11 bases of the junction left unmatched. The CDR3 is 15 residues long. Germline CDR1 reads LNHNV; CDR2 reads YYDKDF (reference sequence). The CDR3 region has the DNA TGTGCCACAAGCTTGGGGGGGACGAGCTCCTACGAGCAGTACTTC. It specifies CATSLGGTSSYEQYF. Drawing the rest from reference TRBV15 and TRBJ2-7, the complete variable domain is DAMVIQNPRYQVTQFGKPVTLSCSQTLNHNVMYWYQQKSSQAPKLLFHYYDKDFNNEADTPDNFQSRRPNTSFCFLDIRSPGLGDTAMYLCATSLGGTSSYEQYFGPGTRLTVT.